This record concerns one T cell receptor (beta chain) sequence. Data came from immunoSEQ multiplex PCR; TCRdb stores just in-frame clones and leaves some out. Of 70,000 to 85,000 clones listed, 70% to 85% were seen once; the top ten hold 11%. The sample belongs to a study of control samples from healthy donors and cancer patients. The CDR3 runs 13 residues. Germline CDR1 is GTSNPN and CDR2 is SVGIG (reference sequence). Between the trimmed V and J ends, which lost 2 bases and 1 base, there was a span of 8 bases. V gene TRBV30 combines with J gene TRBJ1-1; D remains ambiguous. Specimen: PBMCs. This clonotype was sampled from a man aged 55 to 70 with head and neck cancer. Here the CDR3 DNA reads TGTGCCTGGAGTCGGACGGCGAACACTGAAGCTTTCTTT. The encoded protein is CAWSRTANTEAFF.